One sample yielded the 4 T cell receptor beta chains listed below, sequenced in a study of T cell repertoires in cytomegalovirus infection. TCRdb re-analysed the reads in MiXCR, keeping a single row per CDR3 protein. Here the sample spans hundreds of thousands of distinct CDR3 sequences, about 27% being singletons. These TCRs are of unknown antigen specificity. Sequencing used cultured PBMCs, obtained from culture after CMV antigen stimulation. These receptors originate from a human donor in good health (CMV status not recorded). Some clones in this sample may be carry-over from other donors' samples.

The CDR3 bases are TGTGCCAGCAGTCCCCCGGTGGGGCCCGCCGGGGAGCTGTTTTTT. Translated, it gives CASSPPVGPAGELFF. The chain is built from TRBV28 and TRBJ2-2; maybe TRBD1 (5 bases). The CDR3 totals 15 residues. With 5 bases removed from V and 6 bases from J, the gap between germline ends came to 16 bases. The germline V gene encodes CDR1 MDHEN and CDR2 SYDVKM.

The V call is TRBV11-2, the J call TRBJ1-2; D unclear. Looked up from germline, CDR1 is SGHAT and CDR2 is FQNNGV. Trimming shortened V by 2 bases and J by 7 bases, and 14 bases separated the two germline ends. The CDR3 sequence is 14 residues long. In DNA, the CDR3 is TGTGCCAGCAGCTTAAGATGGGGTGAGAGTGGCTACACCTTC. Its protein is CASSLRWGESGYTF.

The chain uses TRBV4-2 and TRBJ1-5, with no clear D. Germline V gene sequence: CDR1 LGHNA, CDR2 YNFKEQ. V lost 1 base to trimming and J lost 7 bases, with 14 bases between them. The length of the CDR3 is 15 residues. The CDR3 reads CASSQVEGKEQPQHF. CDR3 DNA: TGTGCCAGCAGCCAAGTTGAAGGAAAGGAACAGCCCCAGCATTTT.

This clonotype was seen many times. This chain links TRBV5-6 with TRBJ1-5, with D maybe TRBD1 (6 bases). Germline CDR1 and CDR2: SGHDT and YYEEEE. Between the trimmed V and J ends, which lost 5 bases and 0 bases, there was a span of 12 bases. The length of the CDR3 is 15 residues. The CDR3 loop is CASSLGGLSNQPQHF. CDR3 nucleotide sequence: TGTGCCAGCAGTTTAGGGGGGCTTAGCAATCAGCCCCAGCATTTT.